Sequencing of this T cell receptor beta chain was carried out in a study of graft-versus-host responses after intestinal transplantation. At the level of the study: Each transplant was multivisceral, liver-intestinal, or isolated intestinal. Every recipient underwent anti-thymocyte globulin induction, then tacrolimus and steroids for two to three years. Points from the study as a whole: In recipient marrow, GvH clones were found, and some appeared first in ileum or blood. Allografts of one patient group, those with graft-donor T cell macrochimerism, had high graft-versus-host to host-versus-graft clonal ratios.

Trimming removed 3 bases from V and 5 bases from J, with 16 bases in between. This CDR3 region has 15 residues. The V gene's germline CDR1 is ENHRY and CDR2 SYGVKD. This clone was seen just once. Its target is unknown. Assay: immunoSEQ multiplex PCR; the TCRdb copy retains only in-frame clones and omits some. The data show roughly 120,000 clones, roughly 95% seen once. This clonotype was sampled from a human donor who received an intestinal transplant. The specimen comprised unstimulated CD8+ T cells sorted from spleen or lymph node cells, sampled before intestinal transplant. The chain employs TRBV10-3 and TRBJ1-1, with TRBD1 as a possible D gene (6 bases). The CDR3 nucleotides read TGTGCCATCAGTGACGCCCAGGGGTTGGGTACTGAAGCTTTCTTT. Translated, it gives CAISDAQGLGTEAFF.